The rows below give T cell receptor beta chains drawn from one sample of a study of PD-1 blockade in classical Hodgkin lymphoma. Generated by immunoSEQ multiplex PCR, the TCRdb table keeps only in-frame clones and is missing some. The table records under 25,000 clones, roughly 70% of them present only once. Here the sequenced sample was peripheral blood mononuclear cells (PBMCs), taken before the fourth cycle of nivolumab. Receptors were obtained from a human donor with classical Hodgkin lymphoma. The CDR3 runs from the conserved cysteine through the conserved F or W. The D gene is left open where the match is weak. For some rows the clone size is stated as once, few or many, or as a class when expanded; others skip it.

J gene | V gene | clone size | D gene | CDR3 protein | CDR3 DNA
TRBJ2-1 | TRBV7-7 | - | TRBD2 | CASSRLGTSSPNEQFF | TGTGCCAGCAGCCGTTTGGGGACTAGCTCCCCCAATGAGCAGTTCTTC
TRBJ1-4 | TRBV30 | - | TRBD1 | CAWSPDRVDEKLFF | TGTGCCTGGAGTCCGGACAGGGTTGACGAAAAACTGTTTTTT
TRBJ1-1 | TRBV15 | - | TRBD1 | CATSSGRTGGNTEAFF | TGTGCCACCAGCAGCGGGAGAACAGGGGGGAACACTGAAGCTTTCTTT
TRBJ2-5 | TRBV7-2 | - | - | CASSFQSAGETQYF | TGTGCCAGCAGCTTCCAATCAGCGGGAGAGACCCAGTACTTC
TRBJ1-6 | TRBV10-2 | - | - | CASSDGREGWGNSPLHF | TGCGCCAGCAGTGACGGCAGGGAGGGATGGGGGAATTCACCCCTCCACTTT
TRBJ2-7 | TRBV9 | - | TRBD1 | CASSGDSPYQYF | TGTGCCAGCAGCGGGGACAGTCCGTACCAGTACTTC
TRBJ1-2 | TRBV25-1 | - | - | CASSPDGGNYGYTF | TGTGCCAGCAGTCCAGACGGTGGCAACTATGGCTACACCTTC
TRBJ1-5 | TRBV10-3 | - | - | CAIAQNPSNQPQHF | TGTGCCATCGCGCAGAACCCTAGCAATCAGCCCCAGCATTTT
TRBJ1-1 | TRBV23-1 | - | - | CASSPTREAFF | TGCGCCAGCAGCCCCACCCGGGAAGCTTTCTTT
TRBJ1-1 | TRBV30 | once | TRBD1 | CAWNSRGLVNTEAFF | TGTGCCTGGAATTCCAGGGGGCTGGTGAACACTGAAGCTTTCTTT
TRBJ1-6 | TRBV2 | - | - | CASRGEGWGSPLHF | TGTGCCAGCAGGGGGGAGGGTTGGGGGTCACCCCTCCACTTT
TRBJ1-1 | TRBV18 | - | TRBD1 | CASSGTMTGIGTEAFF | TGTGCCAGCTCAGGTACAATGACAGGGATCGGCACTGAAGCTTTCTTT
TRBJ2-2 | TRBV19 | - | - | CASSEQGSGELFF | TGTGCCAGTAGTGAACAGGGTTCTGGGGAGCTGTTTTTT
TRBJ2-1 | TRBV9 | - | TRBD2 | CASRSAGGHDEQFF | TGTGCCAGCAGGTCGGCGGGGGGGCATGATGAGCAGTTCTTC
TRBJ1-6 | TRBV19 | - | - | CASSPQGRSPLHF | TGTGCCAGTAGTCCGCAGGGAAGATCACCCCTCCACTTT
TRBJ2-7 | TRBV7-2 | - | TRBD2 | CASSPNLASGSYEQYF | TGTGCCAGCAGCCCTAATTTGGCTAGCGGGAGCTACGAGCAGTACTTC
TRBJ2-7 | TRBV4-3 | - | TRBD1 | CASSQVRDSSYEQYF | TGCGCCAGCAGCCAAGTTAGGGACAGCTCCTACGAGCAGTACTTC
TRBJ1-2 | TRBV15 | - | - | CATSNAGNYGYTF | TGTGCCACCAGCAATGCAGGAAACTATGGCTACACCTTC
TRBJ2-7 | TRBV5-6 | - | TRBD1 | CASSSFWTGDDEQYF | TGTGCCAGCAGCTCGTTTTGGACAGGGGATGACGAGCAGTACTTC
TRBJ1-2 | TRBV29-1 | once | - | CSVILASGYTF | TGCAGCGTAATTCTGGCCAGTGGCTACACCTTC
TRBJ2-7 | TRBV6-1 | once | - | CASSSEGPSYEQYF | TGTGCCAGCAGTTCCGAGGGCCCTTCCTACGAGCAGTACTTC
TRBJ2-3 | TRBV27 | - | TRBD1 | CASRASRGNHRATDTQYF | TGTGCCAGCAGAGCAAGCAGGGGGAACCATCGGGCCACAGATACGCAGTATTTT
TRBJ1-1 | TRBV18 | - | TRBD1 | CASSPRDRGATHTEAFF | TGTGCCAGCTCACCACGGGACAGGGGTGCCACTCACACTGAAGCTTTCTTT
TRBJ1-1 | TRBV2 | few | TRBD1 | CASSAIQGAQKAFF | TGTGCCAGCAGTGCCATACAGGGGGCGCAGAAAGCTTTCTTT
TRBJ2-3 | TRBV27 | - | TRBD2 | CASSFTGTKEYF | TGTGCCAGCAGTTTTACGGGGACTAAGGAGTATTTT
TRBJ1-1 | TRBV10-3 | medium-sized | - | CAISHRDTEAFF | TGTGCCATCAGCCACCGGGACACTGAAGCTTTCTTT
TRBJ2-7 | TRBV4-1 | - | - | CASSPYLGGDNEQYF | TGCGCCAGCAGCCCCTATCTAGGGGGGGACAACGAGCAGTACTTC
TRBJ2-1 | TRBV27 | few | - | CASSLMAGSSYNEQFF | TGTGCCAGCAGTTTAATGGCGGGGAGCTCCTACAATGAGCAGTTCTTC
TRBJ2-2 | TRBV2 | - | TRBD1 | CASSERQGATGELFF | TGTGCCAGCAGTGAAAGGCAGGGGGCCACCGGGGAGCTGTTTTTT
TRBJ2-7 | TRBV7-3 | - | - | CASSLKWVERSGFEQYF | TGTGCCAGCAGCTTAAAATGGGTCGAGAGGTCCGGATTCGAGCAGTACTTC
TRBJ1-4 | TRBV28 | - | - | CASSLPEATNEKLFF | TGTGCCAGCAGTTTACCGGAGGCAACTAATGAAAAACTGTTTTTT
TRBJ2-1 | TRBV6-9 | - | - | CASSLSESSYNEQFF | TGTGCCAGCTCCCTCAGCGAGAGCTCCTACAATGAGCAGTTCTTC
TRBJ2-2 | TRBV5-1 | - | TRBD1 | CASSLGQGGTGELFF | TGCGCCAGCAGCCTGGGACAGGGGGGCACCGGGGAGCTGTTTTTT
TRBJ1-6 | TRBV30 | few | - | CAWSVGTANSPLHF | TGTGCCTGGAGTGTAGGGACGGCAAATTCACCCCTCCACTTT
TRBJ2-7 | TRBV11-3 | - | - | CASSLVRAEQYF | TGTGCCAGCAGCTTGGTGCGTGCCGAGCAGTACTTC
TRBJ2-1 | TRBV15 | - | - | CATSRDGQSYNEQFF | TGTGCCACCAGCAGAGATGGACAGTCCTACAATGAGCAGTTCTTC
TRBJ2-7 | TRBV5-6 | - | TRBD1 | CASSPGTGAEQYF | TGTGCCAGCAGCCCAGGGACAGGGGCCGAGCAGTACTTC